This T cell receptor (beta chain) stems from a study of CD4 T cells in relation to SARS-CoV-2 and coronaviruses. TCRdb's table, derived via immunoSEQ multiplex PCR, lists solely in-frame clones and lacks some. The sample records approximately 18,000 clones, around three quarters being singletons. V shed 5 bases and J shed 1 base, with 9 bases lying between them. Germline V gene sequence: CDR1 LNHDA, CDR2 SQIVND (reference sequence). CDR3 size: 14 residues. Study-level findings and limits: Each donor contributed either pre-pandemic or post-infection samples, not both.

Worth noting for this clone: Its antigen is as yet unknown.

Before the COVID-19 pandemic, during about 2010-2018, CD4+ T cells were taken from unexposed donors. The cells were cultured for around ten days before CD4+ T cells were isolated. The TCR was taken from a human donor in good health. What was sequenced was CD4+ T cells from PBMCs, cultured in vitro. J is TRBJ1-5 and V is TRBV19; no clear D gene. CDR3 region: CASSLPISNQPQHF. The DNA for the CDR3 is TGTGCCAGTAGTTTACCAATAAGCAATCAGCCCCAGCATTTT. The variable domain in full, with the rest retrieved from reference TRBV19 and TRBJ1-5, is DGGITQSPKYLFRKEGQNVTLSCEQNLNHDAMYWYRQDPGQGLRLIYYSQIVNDFQKGDIAEGYSVSREKKESFPLTVTSAQKNPTAFYLCASSLPISNQPQHFGDGTRLSIL.